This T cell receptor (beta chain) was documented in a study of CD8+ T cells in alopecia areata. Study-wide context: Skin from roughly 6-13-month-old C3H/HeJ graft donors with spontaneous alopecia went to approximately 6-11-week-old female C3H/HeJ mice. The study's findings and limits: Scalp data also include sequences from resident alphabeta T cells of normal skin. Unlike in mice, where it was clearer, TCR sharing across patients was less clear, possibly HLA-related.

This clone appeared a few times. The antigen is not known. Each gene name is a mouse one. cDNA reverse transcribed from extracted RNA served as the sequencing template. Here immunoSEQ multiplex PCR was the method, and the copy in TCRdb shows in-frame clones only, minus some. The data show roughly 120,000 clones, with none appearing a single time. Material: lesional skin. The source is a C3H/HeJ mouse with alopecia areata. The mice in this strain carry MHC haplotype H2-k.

The part of the CDR3 DNA that was read is TGTGCCAGCAGCAACAGGGTCGGTAACACCGGG. It is translated as CASSNRVGNTG. The CDR3 reads in full as CASSNRVGNTGQLYF. V is TRBV13-3 and J is TRBJ2-2, with a possible D match to TRBD1 (6 bases). With the read ending 4 residues before the CDR3 end, the germline J gene is used to fill in that end. V was shortened by 5 bases and J by 2 bases, with 13 bases between the two germline ends. The germline CDR1 and CDR2 sequences are NNHDY and SYVADS. This CDR3 is 15 amino acids long.